The 26 T cell receptor beta chains below come from one sample, sequenced in a study of cytomegalovirus exposure and HLA in healthy donors. Amplification used 60 Vbeta primers and 13 Jbeta primers. This table comes from immunoSEQ multiplex PCR, and its TCRdb copy is limited to in-frame clones, with some not included. The table lists 95,000 to 150,000 clones, about three quarters of them singletons. Input material: PBMCs. All receptors derive from a woman aged 40-49 years in good health and CMV-seropositive.

This clone was seen more than once but under ten times. This chain joins TRBV29-1 and TRBJ1-1; D might be TRBD1 (5 bases). The CDR3 is 14 residues long. Germline V gene sequence: CDR1 SQVTM, CDR2 ANQGSEA. The ends were cut back, 4 bases at V and 1 base at J, with 13 bases in the middle. The CDR3 region has the DNA TGCAGCGTTGCTCAGGGTGCATCGAACACTGAAGCTTTCTTT. Its protein is CSVAQGASNTEAFF.

The chain couples TRBV5-5 to TRBJ1-2; D is uncertain. This CDR3 is built from 14 residues. V lost 4 bases and J 1 base, leaving 11 bases between the germline ends. Per the germline V gene, CDR1 is SGHKS and CDR2 is YYEKEE (reference sequence). CDR3 DNA sequence: TGTGCCAGCAGCCTTAGATTTCTTAACTATGGCTACACCTTC. This codes for CASSLRFLNYGYTF.

This chain uses TRBV6-1 with TRBJ1-5; D remains ambiguous. The CDR3 consists of 15 residues. Germline V gene sequence: CDR1 MNHNS, CDR2 SASEGT. Trimming took off 4 bases at V and 0 bases at J, with 10 bases between the two ends. The CDR3 region is CASSAPGNSNQPQHF. In nucleotides, the CDR3 is TGTGCCAGCAGTGCCCCAGGAAATAGCAATCAGCCCCAGCATTTT.

This clone was seen a handful of times. The V gene is TRBV10-3, the J gene TRBJ1-4, with 11 bases matching TRBD1. The V segment lost 6 bases and the J segment 3 bases; nucleotides outside the gene matches: 6. CDR1 is ENHRY and CDR2 is SYGVKD in the germline V gene. This CDR3 spans 16 amino acids. The CDR3 nucleotides are TGTGCCATCAGGAGCGGGACAGGGGGTGCTAATGAAAAACTGTTTTTT. This codes for CAIRSGTGGANEKLFF.

The CDR3 loop is CASSSVQASGKSSYNEQFF. The CDR3 DNA reads as TGTGCCAGCAGTTCCGTACAGGCTAGCGGCAAGAGCTCCTACAATGAGCAGTTCTTC. The V call is TRBV27, the J call TRBJ2-1; 7 bases line up with TRBD2. Germline V gives CDR1 MNHEY, CDR2 SMNVEV (reference sequence). The V and J ends lost 4 bases and 0 bases, in that order; junction bases with no gene match: 15. The CDR3 is 19 residues long.

The chain is built from TRBV7-3 and TRBJ2-3, with D possibly matching TRBD1 (6 bases). The CDR3 spans 14 residues. V was clipped by 5 bases and J by 2 bases, with 11 bases between them. The germline gives CDR1 SGHTA, CDR2 FQGTGA. CDR3 nucleotides: TGTGCCAGCAGCCCACAGGGATTCACAGATACGCAGTATTTT. It codes for CASSPQGFTDTQYF.

This chain joins TRBV6-5 and TRBJ1-2; 7 bases map to TRBD1. This CDR3 has 15 amino acids. CDR1 is MNHEY, CDR2 SVGAGI, per germline. V trimming: 6 bases; J trimming: 7 bases; junction bases outside the gene matches: 14. The CDR3 sequence is CASRGEGAGEFGYTF. As DNA, the CDR3 is TGTGCCAGCAGGGGAGAGGGGGCAGGGGAATTTGGCTACACCTTC.

The chain couples TRBV5-1 to TRBJ1-6, with D possibly being TRBD1 (6 bases). The germline gives CDR1 SGHRS, CDR2 YFSETQ. Trimming took 2 bases from V and 10 from J, leaving 22 bases between them. This CDR3 contains 17 residues. The CDR3 sequence: CASSLAPVEQGSSPLHF. The CDR3, as DNA: TGCGCCAGCAGCTTAGCCCCCGTTGAGCAGGGGAGCTCACCCCTCCACTTT.

This clone was counted a few times. The rearrangement uses TRBV10-1 and TRBJ2-3; TRBD2 agrees at 10 bases. This CDR3 has 14 residues. The trim removed 2 bases at V and 11 bases at J, leaving 7 bases unmatched. Germline V gene lookup returns CDR1 WNHNN and CDR2 SYGVQD (reference sequence). The CDR3, as DNA: TGCGCCAGCAGTGAGGGTTCTAGCGGGGGACGGCAGTATTTT. It translates to CASSEGSSGGRQYF.

The V call is TRBV9, the J call TRBJ1-3; 7 nucleotides match TRBD1. Unmatched junction bases numbered 9, after V lost 5 bases and J lost 4 bases. Germline V gives CDR1 SGDLS, CDR2 YYNGEE. This CDR3 spans 15 amino acids. CDR3 nucleotides: TGTGCCAGCAGTGTTGCCGGGACAGAAGGAAACACCATATATTTT. Translation gives CASSVAGTEGNTIYF.

The V and J genes are TRBV4-3 and TRBJ1-6; 9 nucleotides agree with TRBD1. This CDR3 has 21 amino acids. J was trimmed by 3 bases and V by 1 base; bases with no gene match: 16. The germline CDR1 and CDR2 sequences are LGHNA and YSLEER. In nucleotides, the CDR3 is TGCGCCAGCAGCCAAGCCCTCAGTTCAGGACAGGGGAGCTTCTATAATTCACCCCTCCACTTT. Translating it yields CASSQALSSGQGSFYNSPLHF.

This clone has just one count. The rearrangement joins TRBV6-4 to TRBJ2-5, with D possibly matching TRBD1 (5 bases). The CDR3 runs 16 residues. V dropped 3 bases and J dropped 2 bases, with 16 bases sitting between them. The germline CDR1 and CDR2 sequences are MRHNA and SNTAGT. The CDR3 spells CASSERPGWGQETQYF. CDR3 bases: TGTGCCAGCAGTGAACGGCCAGGGTGGGGTCAAGAGACCCAGTACTTC.

The chain recombines TRBV7-2 with TRBJ1-3; D unresolved. Trimming removed 5 bases at V and 1 base at J, with 9 bases between. CDR1 SGHTA and CDR2 FQGNSA come from the germline V gene. This CDR3 comprises 14 residues. The CDR3 nucleotides are TGTGCCAGCAGCCCAAGTCGGTCTGGAAACACCATATATTTT. Protein product: CASSPSRSGNTIYF.

V is TRBV4-3 and J is TRBJ1-1; 8 bases map to TRBD1. CDR3 length: 14 amino acids. Per germline, CDR1 LGHNA and CDR2 YSLEER. Germline trimming cut 6 bases from V and 4 bases from J; bases unmatched to any gene: 7. The CDR3, as DNA: TGCGCCAGCAGTCCTTACAGGGGGGCCACTGAAGCTTTCTTT. Translated: CASSPYRGATEAFF.

The V call is TRBV2, the J call TRBJ2-3; no clear D. The germline gives CDR1 SNHLY, CDR2 FYNNEI. V was shortened by 4 bases and J by 4 bases, with 12 bases between the two germline ends. The CDR3 length is 14 residues. In nucleotides, the CDR3 is TGTGCCAGCAGTGTAGTCCAAACCCCAGATACGCAGTATTTT. Protein: CASSVVQTPDTQYF.

J is TRBJ2-3 and V is TRBV5-4; TRBD2 matches at 8 bases. The CDR3 length is 14 residues. The germline CDR1 and CDR2 sequences are SGHNT and YYREEE (reference sequence). V lost 6 bases, J lost 2 bases, and 5 bases stayed unmatched. The CDR3 loop is CASNWRGATDTQYF. In DNA form, the CDR3 reads TGTGCCAGCAACTGGCGGGGGGCCACAGATACGCAGTATTTT.

The chain combines TRBV4-1 with TRBJ1-2, with 10 bases matching TRBD1. The CDR3 sequence is 16 residues long. Germline CDR1 is MGHRA and CDR2 is YSYEKL. The trim removed 3 bases at V and 7 bases at J, leaving 11 bases unmatched. CDR3 region: CASSQDRGQGMVGYTF. The CDR3 DNA sequence: TGCGCCAGCAGCCAGGATAGGGGACAGGGGATGGTTGGCTACACCTTC.

The chain links TRBV6-1 to TRBJ1-5, with 7 positions matching TRBD1. V shed 6 bases, J shed 0 bases, and the junction held 8 bases outside the gene matches. The CDR3 totals 16 residues. Per germline, CDR1 MNHNS and CDR2 SASEGT. The chain's CDR3 is CASREQGNLSNQPQHF. Written as DNA, the CDR3 is TGTGCCAGCAGGGAACAGGGGAACCTTAGCAATCAGCCCCAGCATTTT.

The chain carries TRBV5-1 and TRBJ2-5, with D maybe TRBD2 (6 bases). The CDR3 length is 20 residues. The V gene lost 4 bases and the J gene lost 4 bases, with 32 bases spanning the gap. From germline, CDR1 is SGHRS and CDR2 YFSETQ. The CDR3 DNA reads as TGCGCCAGCAGCCCGCAGGGCAGGGCCGGGGGAGGAGTGGTCGGAGAGACCCAGTACTTC. Residues: CASSPQGRAGGGVVGETQYF. The full variable domain, rest sourced from reference TRBV5-1 and TRBJ2-5, is KAGVTQTPRYLIKTRGQQVTLSCSPISGHRSVSWYQQTPGQGLQFLFEYFSETQRNKGNFPGRFSGRQFSNSRSEMNVSTLELGDSALYLCASSPQGRAGGGVVGETQYFGPGTRLLVL.

The chain recombines TRBV14 with TRBJ2-3, with 8 bases lining up with TRBD1. Germline-derived CDR1 and CDR2 are SGHDN and FVKESK. Trimming removed 2 bases from V and 1 base from J; junction bases left unmatched: 5. The CDR3 extends over 16 amino acids. The CDR3 sequence: CASSQKPGQGTDTQYF. Here the CDR3 DNA reads TGTGCCAGCAGCCAAAAACCGGGACAGGGCACAGATACGCAGTATTTT.

V gene TRBV5-6 combines with J gene TRBJ2-1; 10 positions agree with TRBD2. CDR3 length: 18 amino acids. With 5 bases clipped from V and 0 bases from J, the junction kept 11 bases outside the gene matches. Germline V CDR1 and CDR2: SGHDT, YYEEEE. The CDR3 protein is CASSKGSSGRPSYNEQFF. CDR3 in DNA: TGTGCCAGCAGTAAGGGTTCTAGCGGGAGACCCTCCTACAATGAGCAGTTCTTC. The complete variable domain, with remaining parts taken from reference TRBV5-6 and TRBJ2-1, reads DAGVTQSPTHLIKTRGQQVTLRCSPKSGHDTVSWYQQALGQGPQFIFQYYEEEERQRGNFPDRFSGHQFPNYSSELNVNALLLGDSALYLCASSKGSSGRPSYNEQFFGPGTRLTVL.

This clone was seen once. The chain uses TRBV18 and TRBJ2-1; D perhaps matches TRBD2 (5 bases). CDR3 length: 14 amino acids. V was clipped by 3 bases and J by 3 bases, with 9 bases between them. Germline V gene data show CDR1 as KGHSH and CDR2 as LQKENI. The CDR3 is CASSPREDYNEQFF. The CDR3 region has the DNA TGTGCCAGCTCACCCCGGGAAGACTACAATGAGCAGTTCTTC.

This chain links TRBV6-5 with TRBJ1-4, with D possibly TRBD1 on 6 matching bases. This CDR3 comprises 15 residues. CDR1 is MNHEY and CDR2 is SVGAGI in the germline V gene. V lost 6 bases to trimming and J lost 5 bases, with 16 bases between them. CDR3: CASSGGGGTNEKLFF. CDR3 DNA: TGTGCCAGCAGCGGAGGGGGGGGTACGAATGAAAAACTGTTTTTT.

V usage is TRBV9 and J usage is TRBJ1-2; unclear D gene. The CDR3 is 15 amino acids. The V and J ends lost 3 bases and 5 bases respectively, with 17 bases between them. Germline V gene data show CDR1 as SGDLS and CDR2 as YYNGEE. CDR3: CASSAAPGDQYGYTF. In DNA, the CDR3 is TGTGCCAGCAGCGCCGCCCCAGGTGACCAATATGGCTACACCTTC.

The chain joins TRBV6-5 to TRBJ1-3, with D tentatively TRBD1 (5 bases). The CDR3 covers 14 residues. V gave up 5 bases and J gave up 4 bases, with 12 bases separating them. Germline CDR1 is MNHEY and CDR2 is SVGAGI. CDR3 nucleotides: TGTGCCAGCAGTCCCCAGGGTACCGGAAACACCATATATTTT. Translated, it gives CASSPQGTGNTIYF.

This rearrangement joins TRBV7-2 to TRBJ1-2; 7 nucleotides match TRBD1. Germline CDR1 and CDR2: SGHTA and FQGNSA. With 4 bases clipped from V and 5 bases from J, the junction kept 7 bases outside the gene matches. CDR3 length: 14 residues. The CDR3 bases are TGTGCCAGCAGCTCGGACAGGTTAATTTATGGCTACACCTTC. This translates into CASSSDRLIYGYTF.